The clone carrying this T cell receptor beta chain was seen a handful of times. The record originates from a study of blood T cell repertoires in COVID-19. Study information: The study drew acute and convalescent COVID-19 samples from the United States, Italy and Spain.

The assay was immunoSEQ multiplex PCR, and TCRdb's table has in-frame clones only and misses some. The sample contains under 250,000 clones, 70% to 90% of which appear only once. The CDR3 consists of 14 residues. Germline CDR1 reads MNHEY; CDR2 reads SVGAGI. The V gene lost 6 bases and the J gene lost 6 bases, with 17 bases spanning the gap. The receptor comes from a man aged 18 to 29 with active or convalescent COVID-19. Specimen: peripheral blood. This sequence joins TRBV6-5 and TRBJ1-2, with no clear D. The CDR3 coding sequence is TGTGCCAGCAGGCAAAATCAGGCCCGTCATGGCTACACCTTC. Protein: CASRQNQARHGYTF.